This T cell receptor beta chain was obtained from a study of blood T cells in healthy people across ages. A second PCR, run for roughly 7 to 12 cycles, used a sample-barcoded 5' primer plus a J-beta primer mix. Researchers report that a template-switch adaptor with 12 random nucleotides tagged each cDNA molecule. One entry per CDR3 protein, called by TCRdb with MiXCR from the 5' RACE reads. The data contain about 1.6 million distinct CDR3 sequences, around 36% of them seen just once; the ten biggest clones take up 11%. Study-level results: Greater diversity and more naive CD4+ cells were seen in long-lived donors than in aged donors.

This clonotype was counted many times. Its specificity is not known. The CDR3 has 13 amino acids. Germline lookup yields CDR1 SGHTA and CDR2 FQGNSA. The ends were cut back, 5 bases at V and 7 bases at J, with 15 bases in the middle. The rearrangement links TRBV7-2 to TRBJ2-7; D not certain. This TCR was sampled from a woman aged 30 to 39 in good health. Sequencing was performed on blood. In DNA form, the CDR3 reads TGTGCCAGCAGCCCCCTCCCTACTTGGGAGCAGTACTTC. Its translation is CASSPLPTWEQYF.